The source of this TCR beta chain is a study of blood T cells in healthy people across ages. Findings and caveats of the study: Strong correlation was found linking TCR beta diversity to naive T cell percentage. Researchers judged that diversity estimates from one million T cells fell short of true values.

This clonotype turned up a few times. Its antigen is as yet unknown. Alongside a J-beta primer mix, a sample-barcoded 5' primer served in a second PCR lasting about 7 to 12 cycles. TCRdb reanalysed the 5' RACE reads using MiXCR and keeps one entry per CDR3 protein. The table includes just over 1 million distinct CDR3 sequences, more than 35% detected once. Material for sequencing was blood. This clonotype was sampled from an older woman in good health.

In DNA form, the CDR3 reads TGTGCCAGCAGCTTATCTGGGGTAGGAGATACGCAGTATTTT. It encodes CASSLSGVGDTQYF. This chain links TRBV11-3 with TRBJ2-3; no clear D. CDR1 SGHNT and CDR2 YENEEA come from the germline V gene. CDR3 size: 14 residues. The V end was cut by 2 bases, the J end by 5 bases, with 11 bases between.